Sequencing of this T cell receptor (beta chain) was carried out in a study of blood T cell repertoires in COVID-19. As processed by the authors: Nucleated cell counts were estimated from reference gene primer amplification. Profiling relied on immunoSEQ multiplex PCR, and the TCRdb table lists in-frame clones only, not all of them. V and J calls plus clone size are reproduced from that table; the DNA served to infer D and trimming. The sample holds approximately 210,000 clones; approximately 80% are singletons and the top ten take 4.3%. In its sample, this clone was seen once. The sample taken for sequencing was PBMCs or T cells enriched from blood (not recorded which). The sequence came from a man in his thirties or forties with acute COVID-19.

The CDR3 nucleotides read TGCAGCGTTGAAGCTAGCAGTTTGGCCGGCGGGGACTATGGCTACACCTTC. Translated, it gives CSVEASSLAGGDYGYTF. The chain has TRBV29-1 and TRBJ1-2; D is unresolved. CDR1 is SQVTM, CDR2 ANQGSEA, per germline. The length of the CDR3 is 17 residues. V was clipped by 1 base and J by 3 bases, with 21 bases between them.